This TCR beta chain appears in the sequencing data of a study of T cell repertoires in cytomegalovirus infection (dated by TCRdb to about 2019). For context, the study as a whole: Donor HLA type was relevant to the analysis, because carriage of CMV infection together with the matching HLA type was indicated by public TCR beta signatures.

The sequencer was an Illumina HiSeq 1500. TCRdb reworked the public reads: Q25 trimming with fastp, MiXCR clone assembly, productive beta chains retained. When rows share a CDR3 protein, they turn into one entry using the most common DNA and genes. The sample table contains some 700,000 distinct CDR3 sequences; only one count was recorded for 35% to 40% of them. The top ten hold around 2.8% of the sample. The paper as a whole reports these results and caveats: The ex vivo response was dominated by HLA-C-restricted CMV-specific TCR beta clonotypes, and the single most frequent clonotype in two of eight donors was supplied by these HLA-C-restricted clonotypes. In both this cohort and an independent roughly 360-donor cohort, the cumulative frequency of public TCR beta family members distinguished carriers of CMV infection plus the relevant HLA type.

As encoded in the germline V gene, CDR1 is SGHTA while CDR2 is FQGTGA. From its cysteine to its phenylalanine, the CDR3 spans 14 amino acids. The kept DNA is CDR3 alone, 42 bases in frame from the first base. V and J are truncated by 0 bases and 6 bases respectively, leaving an intervening sequence of 11 bases. There are a few counts of this clonotype. The antigen it binds to is not known. Base qualities are missing; no much larger clone stands one base away. This clonotype was obtained from a human donor in good health (CMV status not recorded). Some clones in this sample may be carry-over from other donors' samples. What was sequenced was PBMCs. The chain uses TRBV7-3 and TRBJ1-2, with a weak D call of TRBD1 (5 bases match). CDR3 sequence: CASSLTRVSDGYTF. The nucleotides are TGTGCCAGCAGCTTAACCAGGGTGTCTGATGGCTACACCTTC.